The rows below give T cell receptor beta chains drawn from one sample of a study of OX40 agonist ivuxolimab in advanced cancers. Generated by immunoSEQ multiplex PCR, the TCRdb table keeps only in-frame clones and is missing some. The sample includes about 40,000 clones, about 85% seen only once; the top ten take 15% to 20%. The sample was CD4+ or CD8+ T cells sorted from blood, taken in a trial of the OX40 agonist ivuxolimab. All receptors derive from an adult with an advanced solid tumor such as melanoma, head and neck, liver or kidney cancer. Both conserved end residues are part of each CDR3. The order of the fields is clone size, J gene, D gene, V gene, CDR3 protein, CDR3 DNA. The D gene is left open where the match is weak. Expanded clones are given a class, and other clones once, few, many or no size at all.

clone size: NA
J gene: TRBJ2-5
D gene: NA
V gene: TRBV6-1
CDR3 protein: CASSKTGSQETQYF
CDR3 DNA: TGTGCCAGCAGTAAAACAGGGTCCCAAGAGACCCAGTACTTC

clone size: once
J gene: TRBJ1-2
D gene: NA
V gene: TRBV29-1
CDR3 protein: CSAHGGTYGYTF
CDR3 DNA: TGCAGCGCCCACGGGGGAACCTATGGCTACACCTTC

clone size: NA
J gene: TRBJ1-5
D gene: NA
V gene: TRBV13
CDR3 protein: CASSFAGQPQHF
CDR3 DNA: TGTGCCAGCAGCTTCGCCGGGCAGCCCCAGCATTTT

clone size: NA
J gene: TRBJ2-7
D gene: NA
V gene: TRBV5-8
CDR3 protein: CASSGGVLF
CDR3 DNA: TGTGCCAGCAGTGGAGGTGTACTCTTC

clone size: NA
J gene: TRBJ2-3
D gene: NA
V gene: TRBV6-4
CDR3 protein: CASSRLGGTDTQYF
CDR3 DNA: TGTGCCAGCAGTCGCCTGGGGGGAACAGATACGCAGTATTTT

clone size: NA
J gene: TRBJ1-1
D gene: NA
V gene: TRBV6-5
CDR3 protein: CASSYSTGAAEAFF
CDR3 DNA: TGTGCCAGCAGTTACTCGACCGGGGCAGCTGAAGCTTTCTTT

clone size: NA
J gene: TRBJ2-1
D gene: TRBD2
V gene: TRBV15
CDR3 protein: CATSSLMAGGPNEQFF
CDR3 DNA: TGTGCCACCAGCAGTCTAATGGCGGGAGGACCCAATGAGCAGTTCTTC

clone size: NA
J gene: TRBJ1-2
D gene: NA
V gene: TRBV14
CDR3 protein: CASSQKAGDLYGYTF
CDR3 DNA: TGTGCCAGCAGCCAAAAGGCAGGGGATTTGTATGGCTACACCTTC

clone size: once
J gene: TRBJ2-1
D gene: NA
V gene: TRBV27
CDR3 protein: CASSFSVTPDNEQFF
CDR3 DNA: TGTGCCAGCAGTTTTAGCGTCACCCCGGACAATGAGCAGTTCTTC

clone size: NA
J gene: TRBJ1-2
D gene: NA
V gene: TRBV27
CDR3 protein: CASSPGGNYGYTF
CDR3 DNA: TGTGCCAGCAGTCCAGGCGGCAACTATGGCTACACCTTC

clone size: once
J gene: TRBJ2-1
D gene: TRBD2
V gene: TRBV6-5
CDR3 protein: CASTVAGSYNEQFF
CDR3 DNA: TGTGCCAGCACCGTAGCGGGGTCGTACAATGAGCAGTTCTTC

clone size: NA
J gene: TRBJ1-2
D gene: NA
V gene: TRBV7-8
CDR3 protein: CASSLYQGPSYGYTF
CDR3 DNA: TGTGCCAGCAGCTTATATCAGGGCCCGAGCTATGGCTACACCTTC

clone size: NA
J gene: TRBJ2-1
D gene: NA
V gene: TRBV9
CDR3 protein: CASSVLQLHNEQFF
CDR3 DNA: TGTGCCAGCAGCGTGCTGCAACTTCACAATGAGCAGTTCTTC

clone size: NA
J gene: TRBJ2-1
D gene: TRBD2
V gene: TRBV11-3
CDR3 protein: CASSLGLAGGLNEQFF
CDR3 DNA: TGTGCCAGCAGCTTAGGACTAGCGGGGGGGCTCAATGAGCAGTTCTTC

clone size: NA
J gene: TRBJ1-5
D gene: NA
V gene: TRBV7-3
CDR3 protein: CASSLHKRQLAGQPQHF
CDR3 DNA: TGTGCCAGCAGCTTACACAAACGACAGTTGGCAGGGCAGCCCCAGCATTTT

clone size: NA
J gene: TRBJ1-2
D gene: NA
V gene: TRBV30
CDR3 protein: CAWSYGADYGYTF
CDR3 DNA: TGTGCCTGGAGTTATGGGGCGGACTATGGCTACACCTTC

clone size: NA
J gene: TRBJ1-1
D gene: TRBD1
V gene: TRBV29-1
CDR3 protein: CSVTGGWNTEAFF
CDR3 DNA: TGCAGCGTTACAGGGGGGTGGAACACTGAAGCTTTCTTT

clone size: large
J gene: TRBJ2-7
D gene: TRBD1
V gene: TRBV19
CDR3 protein: CASSRQGSHEQYF
CDR3 DNA: TGTGCCAGTAGCAGACAGGGATCTCACGAGCAGTACTTC

clone size: NA
J gene: TRBJ2-3
D gene: NA
V gene: TRBV12-5
CDR3 protein: CASGPGESFGTDTQYF
CDR3 DNA: TGTGCTAGTGGTCCCGGGGAAAGTTTTGGCACAGATACGCAGTATTTT

clone size: NA
J gene: TRBJ1-1
D gene: NA
V gene: TRBV27
CDR3 protein: CASSLSNLINPITEAFF
CDR3 DNA: TGTGCCAGCAGTTTATCGAACTTAATAAACCCAATCACTGAAGCTTTCTTT

clone size: NA
J gene: TRBJ2-3
D gene: NA
V gene: TRBV9
CDR3 protein: CASTEGGLSDTQYF
CDR3 DNA: TGTGCCAGCACCGAAGGGGGACTTTCAGATACGCAGTATTTT

clone size: NA
J gene: TRBJ1-2
D gene: TRBD1
V gene: TRBV12-5
CDR3 protein: CASGLALPGTGDGYTF
CDR3 DNA: TGTGCTAGTGGTTTGGCCCTTCCCGGGACAGGGGATGGCTACACCTTC

clone size: NA
J gene: TRBJ2-1
D gene: NA
V gene: TRBV11-2
CDR3 protein: CASSLTGSSYNEQFF
CDR3 DNA: TGTGCCAGCAGCTTAACGGGGAGTTCATACAATGAGCAGTTCTTC

clone size: NA
J gene: TRBJ1-2
D gene: TRBD1
V gene: TRBV29-1
CDR3 protein: CSVEPGETGTNYGYTF
CDR3 DNA: TGCAGCGTTGAACCTGGGGAGACAGGGACCAACTATGGCTACACCTTC

clone size: few
J gene: TRBJ1-4
D gene: TRBD1
V gene: TRBV6-5
CDR3 protein: CASSVTGGRGKLFF
CDR3 DNA: TGTGCCAGCAGTGTAACAGGGGGAAGGGGAAAACTGTTTTTT

clone size: NA
J gene: TRBJ1-1
D gene: TRBD1
V gene: TRBV27
CDR3 protein: CASSWTGAGTEAFF
CDR3 DNA: TGTGCCAGCAGTTGGACAGGGGCTGGGACTGAAGCTTTCTTT

clone size: NA
J gene: TRBJ1-3
D gene: NA
V gene: TRBV6-5
CDR3 protein: CASSYRGVAYGNTIYF
CDR3 DNA: TGTGCCAGCAGTTACCGAGGGGTGGCTTATGGAAACACCATATATTTT

clone size: once
J gene: TRBJ2-7
D gene: TRBD2
V gene: TRBV4-3
CDR3 protein: CASSQDYGGRLAYEQYF
CDR3 DNA: TGCGCCAGCAGCCAAGATTATGGCGGGAGGTTGGCCTACGAGCAGTACTTC

clone size: NA
J gene: TRBJ2-1
D gene: TRBD1
V gene: TRBV4-3
CDR3 protein: CASSRDGTGRVLTYNEQFF
CDR3 DNA: TGCGCCAGCAGCCGGGATGGGACAGGTCGTGTCCTCACCTACAATGAGCAGTTCTTC

clone size: NA
J gene: TRBJ1-1
D gene: TRBD1
V gene: TRBV30
CDR3 protein: CAWSVGGTGLGVTEAFF
CDR3 DNA: TGTGCCTGGAGTGTGGGAGGGACAGGGCTAGGGGTCACTGAAGCTTTCTTT

clone size: NA
J gene: TRBJ2-7
D gene: TRBD2
V gene: TRBV5-4
CDR3 protein: CASSLGLAGIEQYF
CDR3 DNA: TGTGCCAGCAGCTTGGGTCTAGCGGGGATCGAGCAGTACTTC

clone size: once
J gene: TRBJ2-7
D gene: TRBD2
V gene: TRBV19
CDR3 protein: CASSIGTSSHEQYF
CDR3 DNA: TGTGCCAGTAGTATAGGGACTAGCAGCCACGAGCAGTACTTC

clone size: NA
J gene: TRBJ1-1
D gene: NA
V gene: TRBV30
CDR3 protein: CAWSGAGPNTEAFF
CDR3 DNA: TGTGCCTGGAGTGGGGCAGGTCCGAACACTGAAGCTTTCTTT

clone size: NA
J gene: TRBJ2-1
D gene: TRBD1
V gene: TRBV27
CDR3 protein: CASSQWTGEMGNEQFF
CDR3 DNA: TGTGCCAGCAGTCAATGGACAGGGGAGATGGGCAATGAGCAGTTCTTC

clone size: few
J gene: TRBJ2-7
D gene: NA
V gene: TRBV19
CDR3 protein: CASSIGAGTASYEQYF
CDR3 DNA: TGTGCCAGTAGTATCGGTGCGGGGACAGCCTCCTACGAGCAGTACTTC

clone size: NA
J gene: TRBJ1-1
D gene: TRBD1
V gene: TRBV4-1
CDR3 protein: CASSQGTGGSAEAFF
CDR3 DNA: TGCGCCAGCAGCCAGGGGACAGGGGGTTCTGCTGAAGCTTTCTTT

clone size: NA
J gene: TRBJ2-1
D gene: NA
V gene: TRBV5-1
CDR3 protein: CASSSTPGSGAEQFF
CDR3 DNA: TGCGCCAGCAGCTCCACCCCAGGGTCGGGGGCTGAGCAGTTCTTC

clone size: once
J gene: TRBJ1-2
D gene: NA
V gene: TRBV2
CDR3 protein: CASAWGYGYTF
CDR3 DNA: TGTGCCAGCGCGTGGGGCTATGGCTACACCTTC

clone size: NA
J gene: TRBJ1-5
D gene: NA
V gene: TRBV4-1
CDR3 protein: CASSPLSPGLSNQPQHF
CDR3 DNA: TGCGCCAGCAGCCCCCTGTCCCCCGGACTTAGCAATCAGCCCCAGCATTTT

clone size: NA
J gene: TRBJ1-1
D gene: NA
V gene: TRBV18
CDR3 protein: CASSQPYTEAFF
CDR3 DNA: TGTGCCAGCTCACAACCTTACACTGAAGCTTTCTTT

clone size: NA
J gene: TRBJ2-7
D gene: NA
V gene: TRBV13
CDR3 protein: CASSLRPQGGNYEQYF
CDR3 DNA: TGTGCCAGCAGCCTCCGTCCCCAGGGGGGAAATTACGAGCAGTACTTC

clone size: NA
J gene: TRBJ1-2
D gene: TRBD1
V gene: TRBV5-8
CDR3 protein: CASSLFRDSPYGYTF
CDR3 DNA: TGTGCCAGCAGCTTGTTTAGGGACAGTCCCTATGGCTACACCTTC

clone size: NA
J gene: TRBJ1-1
D gene: NA
V gene: TRBV7-2
CDR3 protein: CASSLSINTEAFF
CDR3 DNA: TGTGCCAGCAGCTTATCGATCAACACTGAAGCTTTCTTT